Listed below are T cell receptor beta chains from one sample, sequenced in a study of blood T cell repertoires in COVID-19. The table came from immunoSEQ multiplex PCR; TCRdb's copy has only in-frame clones and leaves some out. The sample holds around 140,000 clones, approximately 88% seen once. Sequencing was performed on peripheral blood. All receptors come from a man in his sixties with active or convalescent COVID-19. CDR3s include the opening cysteine and the closing phenylalanine or tryptophan. D genes are given only for firm matches. Clone size appears in some rows only: once, few, many, or a class for an expanded clone.

J: TRBJ2-2; D: .; V: TRBV4-3; size: .; CDR3: CASSQDFSADWGAGELFF; DNA: TGCGCCAGCAGCCAAGATTTCTCCGCGGATTGGGGCGCCGGGGAGCTGTTTTTT
J: TRBJ2-7; D: .; V: TRBV6-5; size: .; CDR3: CASSYPAASEQYF; DNA: TGTGCCAGCAGTTACCCTGCGGCGTCCGAGCAGTACTTC
J: TRBJ2-1; D: TRBD1; V: TRBV29-1; size: .; CDR3: CSAGTGVSEQFF; DNA: TGCAGCGCCGGGACAGGGGTTAGTGAGCAGTTCTTC
J: TRBJ2-3; D: .; V: TRBV28; size: .; CDR3: CASSLPHGPDTQYF; DNA: TGTGCCAGCAGTTTACCACATGGTCCAGATACGCAGTATTTT
J: TRBJ2-1; D: TRBD2; V: TRBV9; size: .; CDR3: CASSVAQTSGSSYNEQFF; DNA: TGTGCCAGCAGCGTAGCTCAAACTAGCGGGAGCTCCTACAATGAGCAGTTCTTC
J: TRBJ2-2; D: TRBD1; V: TRBV11-3; size: few; CDR3: CASSRDRGTGELFF; DNA: TGTGCCAGCAGCCGGGACAGGGGGACCGGGGAGCTGTTTTTT
J: TRBJ2-2; D: .; V: TRBV21-1; size: .; CDR3: CASSKDSTGELFF; DNA: TGTGCCAGCAGCAAAGACTCCACCGGGGAGCTGTTTTTT
J: TRBJ1-2; D: .; V: TRBV6-5; size: .; CDR3: CASGRTASNYGYTF; DNA: TGTGCCAGTGGTCGGACAGCGAGTAACTATGGCTACACCTTC
J: TRBJ1-1; D: TRBD1; V: TRBV5-1; size: .; CDR3: CASSKQGLDTEAFF; DNA: TGCGCCAGCTCTAAACAGGGGCTAGACACTGAAGCTTTCTTT
J: TRBJ1-2; D: TRBD1; V: TRBV24-1; size: .; CDR3: CATSVATGSAGYTF; DNA: TGTGCCACCAGTGTTGCGACAGGGTCGGCTGGCTACACCTTC
J: TRBJ2-7; D: TRBD1; V: TRBV28; size: .; CDR3: CASSLPGQNYEQYF; DNA: TGTGCCAGCAGTCTACCGGGACAGAACTACGAGCAGTACTTC
J: TRBJ1-6; D: .; V: TRBV2; size: .; CDR3: CASSEEQGFRSPLHF; DNA: TGTGCCAGCAGTGAAGAGCAGGGGTTCAGATCACCCCTCCACTTT
J: TRBJ2-1; D: TRBD1; V: TRBV6-1; size: .; CDR3: CASSEPGQGLNEQFF; DNA: TGTGCCAGCAGTGAACCGGGACAGGGGCTAAATGAGCAGTTCTTC
J: TRBJ2-7; D: .; V: TRBV3-1/TRBV3-2; size: .; CDR3: CASSQDGVYYEQYF; DNA: TGTGCCAGCAGCCAAGACGGGGTTTACTACGAGCAGTACTTC
J: TRBJ2-1; D: TRBD2; V: TRBV6-5; size: .; CDR3: CATRLAGGPRNEQFF; DNA: TGTGCCACCCGCTTAGCGGGAGGGCCTAGGAATGAGCAGTTCTTC
J: TRBJ1-3; D: .; V: TRBV11-2; size: once; CDR3: CASVRDHSGNTIYF; DNA: TGTGCCAGTGTCAGGGATCACTCTGGAAACACCATATATTTT
J: TRBJ1-4; D: TRBD1; V: TRBV19; size: .; CDR3: CASTTTGGSEKLFF; DNA: TGTGCCAGTACCACAACAGGGGGCTCTGAAAAACTGTTTTTT
J: TRBJ2-1; D: TRBD1; V: TRBV7-8; size: once; CDR3: CASSGRQGSSYNEQFF; DNA: TGTGCCAGCAGCGGCCGACAGGGAAGCTCCTACAATGAGCAGTTCTTC
J: TRBJ2-3; D: .; V: TRBV30; size: .; CDR3: CAWSPGFTDTQYF; DNA: TGTGCCTGGAGCCCGGGGTTCACAGATACGCAGTATTTT
J: TRBJ2-5; D: TRBD1; V: TRBV7-6; size: .; CDR3: CASSLATGRTGETQYF; DNA: TGTGCCAGCAGCTTAGCGACAGGGAGAACGGGAGAGACCCAGTACTTC
J: TRBJ2-1; D: TRBD1; V: TRBV20-1; size: .; CDR3: CSAGQGIEQFF; DNA: TGCAGTGCGGGACAGGGGATTGAGCAGTTCTTC
J: TRBJ1-2; D: .; V: TRBV6-6; size: .; CDR3: CASRSYRDNYGYTF; DNA: TGTGCCAGCAGGTCGTACAGGGATAACTATGGCTACACCTTC